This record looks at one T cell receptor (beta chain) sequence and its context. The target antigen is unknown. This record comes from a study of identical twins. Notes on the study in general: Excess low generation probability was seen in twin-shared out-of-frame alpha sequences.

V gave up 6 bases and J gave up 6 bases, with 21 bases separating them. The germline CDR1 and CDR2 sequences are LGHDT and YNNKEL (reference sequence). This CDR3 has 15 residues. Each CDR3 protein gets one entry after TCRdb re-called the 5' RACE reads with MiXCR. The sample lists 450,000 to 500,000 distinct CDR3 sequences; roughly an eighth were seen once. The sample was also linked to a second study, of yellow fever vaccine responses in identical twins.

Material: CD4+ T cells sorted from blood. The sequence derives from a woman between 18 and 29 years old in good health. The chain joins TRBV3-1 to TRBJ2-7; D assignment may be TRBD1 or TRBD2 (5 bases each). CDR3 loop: CASSLGTDGGSEQYF. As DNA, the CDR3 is TGTGCCAGCAGTCTCGGGACCGATGGGGGTTCCGAGCAGTACTTC.